This entry lists 22 T cell receptor beta chains sequenced from one sample in a study of blood T cells in healthy people across ages. Through a sample-barcoded 5' primer and a J-beta primer mix, a second PCR was run for 7 to 11 cycles. Via MiXCR, TCRdb re-called the 5' RACE reads, giving one row per CDR3 protein. The sample consists of just under 750,000 distinct CDR3 sequences, approximately 22% of them appearing once. Sequencing was carried out using blood. The receptors were gathered from a man between 70 and 80 years old in good health.

Only a few counts were recorded for this clonotype. V usage is TRBV29-1 and J usage is TRBJ2-3; TRBD1 is a possible D gene (8 bases). The CDR3 contains 13 residues. CDR1 SQVTM and CDR2 ANQGSEA come from the germline V gene. Trimming took 7 bases from V and 2 from J, leaving 13 bases between them. CDR3 sequence reads: CSDRGGFTDTQYF. CDR3 nucleotide sequence: TGCAGCGACAGGGGGGGTTTCACAGATACGCAGTATTTT.

The CDR3 DNA reads as TGCGCCAGCAGCTCAAACCCGGGACAGATCTACGAGCAGTACTTC. It yields the protein CASSSNPGQIYEQYF. The rearrangement links TRBV5-1 to TRBJ2-5; 7 bases align to TRBD1. TRBJ2-7 explains the end of the DNA better; the J call may be wrong. The germline gives CDR1 SGHRS, CDR2 YFSETQ. The CDR3 is made up of 15 amino acids.

This clonotype was found a few times. The gene calls are TRBV5-1 and TRBJ1-2; TRBD1 is a possible D gene (5 bases). Germline CDR1 is SGHRS and CDR2 is YFSETQ. Trimming pared 0 bases from V and 4 bases from J, leaving 13 bases between. The length of the CDR3 is 15 residues. This CDR3 is CASSLGEWGPYGYTF. For the CDR3, the DNA is TGCGCCAGCAGCTTGGGAGAGTGGGGACCCTATGGCTACACCTTC.

A word on this clonotype: A much larger clone differs by one base, so this may be a read error. The rearrangement uses TRBV6-5 and TRBJ2-7; D remains ambiguous. The length of the CDR3 is 14 residues. The germline CDR1 and CDR2 sequences are MNHEY and SVGAGI. DNA for the CDR3: TGTGCCACCTCTCCTCAGCCCGGAACGTACGAGCAGTGCTTC. It is translated as CATSPQPGTYEQCF.

This clonotype has a count of ten or more. The rearrangement links TRBV5-1 to TRBJ2-3; D may be TRBD1 (5 bases). The germline CDR1 and CDR2 sequences are SGHRS and YFSETQ. Trimming cost V 4 bases and J 1 base, with 13 bases left between them. This CDR3 contains 15 residues. The DNA of the CDR3 is TGCGCCAGCAGCACCACCAGGGCGCGCACAGATACGCAGTATTTT. The encoded protein is CASSTTRARTDTQYF.

Concerning this clonotype itself: A read error may account for a junction end that differs from germline. The chain is built from TRBV7-8 and TRBJ1-6; D call uncertain. This CDR3 spans 13 amino acids. Germline loops: CDR1 SGHVS, CDR2 FQNEAQ. In DNA form, the CDR3 reads TGTGCCAGTATGAGCTCCTATAATTCACCTCTCCACTTT. It specifies CASMSSYNSPLHF.

This clonotype was counted only a few times. The J gene is TRBJ2-1, the V gene TRBV29-1; D might be TRBD2 (7 bases). TRBJ2-7 explains the end of the DNA better; the J call may be wrong. Germline CDR1 SQVTM, CDR2 ANQGSEA. The CDR3 extends over 11 amino acids. For the CDR3, the DNA is TGCAGCGTTGTAGGGGGGGGCGAGCAGTACTTC. The encoded protein is CSVVGGGEQYF.

This clonotype was observed a few times. The chain recombines TRBV24-1 with TRBJ2-7; the D is unclear. The J call could be wrong; TRBJ2-1 is a better fit for the DNA end. The CDR3 is 13 residues long. Germline-derived CDR1 and CDR2 are KGHDR and SFDVKD. CDR3 residues: CATSEAYINEQFF. CDR3 coding DNA: TGTGCCACCAGTGAGGCTTATATTAATGAGCAGTTCTTC.

There are many counts of this clonotype. The V gene is TRBV5-1, the J gene TRBJ1-3; 7 nucleotides match TRBD1. The CDR3 loop spans 17 amino acids. The ends lost 4 bases at V and 0 bases at J; junction bases unmatched: 10. Germline loops: CDR1 SGHRS, CDR2 YFSETQ. In DNA, the CDR3 is TGCGCCAGCAGCCCAGAACGGACAGGAAGCTCTGGAAACACCATATATTTT. It encodes CASSPERTGSSGNTIYF.

This clonotype was seen many times. The gene calls are TRBV27 and TRBJ2-3; no firm D call. The CDR3 has 16 amino acids. The V end lost 3 bases, the J end lost 3 bases, and 16 bases lay between the germline ends. Germline V CDR1 and CDR2: MNHEY, SMNVEV (reference sequence). The chain's CDR3 is CASSLAFGLGTDTQYF. CDR3 bases: TGTGCCAGCAGTTTGGCGTTTGGTTTGGGGACAGATACGCAGTATTTT.

This clonotype was detected a few times. Here the CDR3 reads CASSSLQGYEQYF. The CDR3 DNA follows: TGTGCCAGCAGTTCCTTACAGGGCTACGAGCAGTACTTC. The chain recombines TRBV5-5 with TRBJ2-7; TRBD1 is a possible D gene (6 bases). With 5 bases removed from V and 3 bases from J, the gap between germline ends came to 12 bases. In germline, CDR1 is SGHKS, CDR2 YYEKEE (reference sequence). The CDR3 length is 13 residues.

This clonotype was seen a handful of times. This sequence joins TRBV6-5 and TRBJ1-4; the match to TRBD1 covers 9 bases. This CDR3 has 14 amino acids. Unmatched junction bases numbered 7, after V lost 6 bases and J lost 8 bases. Germline CDR1 reads MNHEY; CDR2 reads SVGAGI. This CDR3 reads CASRTGTGLEKLFF. The CDR3 DNA is TGTGCCAGCAGGACCGGGACAGGGTTGGAAAAACTGTTTTTT.

A remark on this clonotype: A much larger clone differs from this one at a single base, so this may be a read error. V is TRBV28 and J is TRBJ1-5; D remains ambiguous. Germline CDR1 MDHEN, CDR2 SYDVKM. The CDR3 has 13 residues. Trimming removed 8 bases from V and 6 bases from J, with 14 bases in between. The CDR3 sequence is CASGPRVGQPQHF. CDR3 in DNA: TGTGCCAGCGGTCCCCGGGTCGGTCAGCCCCAGCATTTT.

This clonotype has more than one count but fewer than ten. The CDR3 nucleotides read TGTGCCAGCAGTTACTCGATGGGACGGGATAATCAGCCCCAGCATTTT. This sequence encodes CASSYSMGRDNQPQHF. The rearrangement uses TRBV6-6 and TRBJ1-5; D is possibly TRBD1 (5 bases). The CDR3 is 16 amino acids. Germline V gives CDR1 MNHNY, CDR2 SVGAGI (reference sequence). Trimming removed 0 bases from V and 4 bases from J, with 13 bases in between.

This clonotype was counted a few times. This CDR3 reads CASSLGGDIGFRGYTF. The CDR3 DNA reads as TGTGCCAGCAGCTTAGGGGGGGACATTGGTTTCCGTGGCTACACCTTC. The chain employs TRBV7-2 and TRBJ1-2; D possibly corresponds to TRBD1 (6 bases). The germline gives CDR1 SGHTA, CDR2 FQGNSA. V gave up 1 base and J gave up 7 bases, with 19 bases separating them. The CDR3 covers 16 residues.

This clonotype appeared a single time. A much larger clonotype is one base distant, so this may be a read error. The CDR3 end shows no conserved phenylalanine or tryptophan, and so a read error is likely. The V call is TRBV7-3, the J call TRBJ2-1; 7 bases map to TRBD1. The end of the DNA is better explained by TRBJ2-5, so the J call may be wrong. Germline values: CDR1 SGHTA, CDR2 FQGTGA. The length of the CDR3 is 13 residues. Here the CDR3 reads CASSLTGPETQYL. CDR3 DNA sequence: TGTGCCAGCAGCTTGACAGGGCCCGAGACCCAGTACTTG.

V usage is TRBV6-2 or TRBV6-3 and J usage is TRBJ2-1, with D tentatively TRBD1 (5 bases). Trimming removed 5 bases at V and 0 bases at J, with 17 bases between. CDR3 size: 17 residues. Looked up from germline, CDR1 is MNHEY and CDR2 is SVGEGT. CDR3 in amino acids: CASSQLTGFSSYNEQFF. The CDR3 DNA reads as TGTGCCAGCAGTCAACTTACAGGTTTTAGCTCCTACAATGAGCAGTTCTTC.

This clonotype appeared a few times. The gene calls are TRBV9 and TRBJ1-3; D unclear. CDR3 length equals 15 residues. The V gene lost 0 bases and the J gene lost 4 bases, with 11 bases spanning the gap. The germline V gene encodes CDR1 SGDLS and CDR2 YYNGEE. This chain's CDR3 is CASSVAGHLGNTIYF. DNA for the CDR3: TGTGCCAGCAGCGTAGCCGGTCATCTGGGAAACACCATATATTTT.

This clonotype was counted between two and nine times. The V and J genes are TRBV12-3 or TRBV12-4 and TRBJ2-5, with TRBD2 as a possible D gene (5 bases). The CDR3 is made up of 14 amino acids. Trimming left V 2 bases short and J 4 bases short, with 11 bases between. For the CDR3, the DNA is TGTGCCAGCAGTTTACCGGGAAAGGGAGAGACCCAGTACTTC. It translates to CASSLPGKGETQYF.

The chain uses TRBV7-3 and TRBJ2-1; 10 bases align to TRBD2. CDR3 length: 17 residues. The V gene end was trimmed by 0 bases and the J gene end by 3 bases; junction bases not matched to a gene: 5. Germline-derived CDR1 and CDR2 are SGHTA and FQGTGA. The CDR3 region is CASSLTSGRSGYNEQFF. The CDR3 DNA sequence: TGTGCCAGCAGCTTAACTAGCGGGAGGTCTGGCTACAATGAGCAGTTCTTC.

A few counts support this clonotype. The chain combines TRBV4-1 with TRBJ1-2, with D possibly TRBD1 on 5 matching bases. The CDR3 is 15 residues long. Trimming took 0 bases from V and 1 from J, leaving 9 bases between them. Germline V gene sequence: CDR1 MGHRA, CDR2 YSYEKL. CDR3 coding DNA: TGCGCCAGCAGCCAAGAGGACATCATTAACTATGGCTACACCTTC. Amino acids: CASSQEDIINYGYTF.

This clonotype appeared once. The chain employs TRBV6-2 or TRBV6-3 and TRBJ2-3; 13 bases agree with TRBD2. Trimming at V came to 6 bases and at J to 2 bases, leaving 11 bases not matched to a gene. Per the germline V gene, CDR1 is MNHEY and CDR2 is SVGEGT. The CDR3 contains 18 residues. The CDR3 here is CASSTTSGRARITDTQYF. CDR3 in DNA: TGTGCCAGCAGCACCACTAGCGGGAGGGCCCGGATCACAGATACGCAGTATTTT.